This TCR beta chain derives from a study of cytomegalovirus exposure and HLA in healthy donors. PCR primers comprised 60 Vbeta and 13 Jbeta primers. The table came from immunoSEQ multiplex PCR; TCRdb's copy has only in-frame clones and leaves some out. The sample lists 150,000 to 200,000 clones, 70% to 85% occurring once. Per germline, CDR1 MGHRA and CDR2 YSYEKL. J gave up 8 bases and V 4 bases, and 7 bases lay outside the gene matches. This CDR3 spans 14 amino acids. The receptor was derived from a young woman in good health and CMV-seropositive. The specimen was PBMCs. The J gene is TRBJ1-4, the V gene TRBV4-1; TRBD1 aligns across 7 bases. The DNA of the CDR3 is TGCGCCAGCAGCCGACAGGGCTCTGGGGAAAAACTGTTTTTT. Amino acids: CASSRQGSGEKLFF.